The 18 T cell receptor beta chains below come from one sample, sequenced in a study of blood T cell repertoires in COVID-19. Assay: immunoSEQ multiplex PCR; the TCRdb copy retains only in-frame clones and omits some. The sample consists of a few hundred thousand clones, 88% of them appearing once. Material for sequencing was peripheral blood. The receptors originated from a man aged 60 to 75 who had recovered from COVID-19.

In its sample, this clone was seen a few times. V usage is TRBV6-5 and J usage is TRBJ1-3; 7 bases map to TRBD1. The V segment lost 0 bases and the J segment 0 bases; nucleotides outside the gene matches: 2. The CDR3 has 16 amino acids. CDR1 and CDR2 (germline): MNHEY, SVGAGI. DNA for the CDR3: TGTGCCAGCAGTTACTCGACAGGGTACTCTGGAAACACCATATATTTT. This codes for CASSYSTGYSGNTIYF.

This clone was seen a handful of times. This chain uses TRBV9 with TRBJ2-2, with 7 nucleotides matching TRBD1. The CDR3 contains 19 residues. With 2 bases clipped from V and 0 bases from J, the junction kept 13 bases outside the gene matches. CDR1 is SGDLS, CDR2 YYNGEE, per germline. The CDR3 reads CASSVGTAGFSANTGELFF. In DNA form, the CDR3 reads TGTGCCAGCAGCGTCGGGACAGCAGGGTTTTCCGCGAACACCGGGGAGCTGTTTTTT.

The chain joins TRBV5-1 to TRBJ1-2, with 8 bases aligning to TRBD1. This CDR3 is 14 amino acids long. Germline loops: CDR1 SGHRS, CDR2 YFSETQ. V dropped 1 base and J dropped 6; count of bases not matched to a gene: 5. CDR3 in amino acids: CASSLTPGGDGYTF. The CDR3 nucleotides are TGCGCCAGCAGCTTGACGCCAGGGGGCGATGGCTACACCTTC.

The rearrangement joins TRBV19 to TRBJ1-5, with a tentative D call TRBD1 (5 bases). This CDR3 contains 13 residues. V gave up 4 bases and J gave up 7 bases, with 11 bases separating them. Per the germline V gene, CDR1 is LNHDA and CDR2 is SQIVND (reference sequence). CDR3 amino acids: CASSTGEKQPQHF. CDR3 nucleotide sequence: TGTGCCAGTAGTACGGGGGAGAAACAGCCCCAGCATTTT.

The chain uses TRBV6-5 and TRBJ2-5; 10 bases are a match to TRBD1. This CDR3 is built from 14 residues. Germline V gene lookup returns CDR1 MNHEY and CDR2 SVGAGI. The ends lost 2 bases at V and 5 bases at J; junction bases unmatched: 2. The CDR3 here is CASSYRDRGETQYF. The CDR3 bases are TGTGCCAGCAGTTACCGGGACAGGGGTGAGACCCAGTACTTC.

This clone was counted once. CDR3 sequence: CASSWGLSSYEQYF. In DNA form, the CDR3 reads TGTGCCAGCAGCTGGGGGCTCAGCTCCTACGAGCAGTACTTC. V usage is TRBV7-2 and J usage is TRBJ2-7; possibly TRBD1 for D (6 bases). CDR1 is SGHTA and CDR2 is FQGNSA in the germline V gene. V lost 4 bases and J 0 bases, leaving 10 bases between the germline ends. The CDR3 extends over 14 amino acids.

The V and J genes are TRBV14 and TRBJ2-3, with a tentative D call TRBD1 (6 bases). The CDR3 consists of 17 residues. Trimming stripped 4 bases from V and 6 bases from J, with 23 bases between. CDR1 is SGHDN and CDR2 is FVKESK in the germline V gene. In DNA form, the CDR3 reads TGTGCCAGCAGCCCCAGGGGTTGGGGGCCGGCATCGGATACGCAGTATTTT. Protein product: CASSPRGWGPASDTQYF.

This chain joins TRBV4-2 and TRBJ2-5, with 8 bases fitting TRBD2. Trimming at V came to 0 bases and at J to 5 bases, leaving 11 bases not matched to a gene. This CDR3 comprises 17 residues. Germline assignment: CDR1 LGHNA and CDR2 YNFKEQ. Here the CDR3 reads CASSQEGLAPSGETQYF. CDR3 in DNA: TGTGCCAGCAGCCAAGAAGGACTAGCACCGTCGGGCGAGACCCAGTACTTC.

The CDR3 sequence: CASSGPGGDLANYGYTF. CDR3 nucleotides: TGTGCCAGCAGTGGCCCCGGGGGGGACCTAGCTAACTATGGCTACACCTTC. The V gene is TRBV2, the J gene TRBJ1-2; possibly TRBD1 for D (5 bases). Germline V gives CDR1 SNHLY, CDR2 FYNNEI. The V end was cut by 4 bases, the J end by 0 bases, with 18 bases between. This CDR3 has 17 residues.

The chain combines TRBV7-3 with TRBJ2-1; D uncertain. The CDR3 is 13 residues long. Germline CDR1 reads SGHTA; CDR2 reads FQGTGA. The V end was cut by 3 bases, the J end by 11 bases, with 14 bases between. The chain's CDR3 is CASSFSGWVQQFF. DNA for the CDR3: TGTGCCAGCAGCTTCTCAGGCTGGGTCCAGCAGTTCTTC.

A single count supports this clone. The chain has TRBV7-6 and TRBJ2-3, with 15 nucleotides matching TRBD2. CDR3 length: 20 amino acids. The trim removed 5 bases at V and 3 bases at J, leaving 15 bases unmatched. Germline loops: CDR1 SGHVS, CDR2 FNYEAQ. CDR3 residues: CASSTFGRTSGGAVTDTQYF. CDR3 sequence (DNA): TGTGCCAGCAGCACCTTCGGGCGGACTAGCGGGGGGGCCGTGACAGATACGCAGTATTTT.

The CDR3 loop reads CASSRLYEQYF. Here the CDR3 DNA reads TGTGCCAGCAGTCGACTCTACGAGCAGTACTTC. The gene calls are TRBV6-2 or TRBV6-3 and TRBJ2-7; the D is unclear. This CDR3 has 11 residues. Trimming shortened V by 5 bases and J by 3 bases, and 5 bases separated the two germline ends. Germline-derived CDR1 and CDR2 are MNHEY and SVGEGT.

The V call is TRBV7-7, the J call TRBJ2-3; a weak D match, TRBD2 (5 bases). The CDR3 contains 16 residues. Trimming cost V 1 base and J 0 bases, with 11 bases left between them. Germline V gives CDR1 SSHAT, CDR2 FNYEAQ (reference sequence). This CDR3 reads CASSLGGRVSTDTQYF. CDR3 sequence (DNA): TGTGCCAGCAGCTTAGGCGGGCGAGTAAGCACAGATACGCAGTATTTT.

This clone was found once. The V gene is TRBV12-3 or TRBV12-4, the J gene TRBJ1-2, with a tentative D call TRBD1 (6 bases). CDR3 size: 12 residues. Trimming shortened V by 5 bases and J by 7 bases, and 11 bases separated the two germline ends. CDR3 sequence (DNA): TGTGCCAGCAGTCGACAGGTCGGTGGCTACACCTTC. The encoded protein is CASSRQVGGYTF.

The rearrangement uses TRBV6-6 and TRBJ1-3; D remains unclear. Germline V gene data show CDR1 as MNHNY and CDR2 as SVGAGI (reference sequence). This CDR3 is 13 amino acids long. V gave up 8 bases and J gave up 0 bases, with 8 bases separating them. Here the CDR3 reads CASVVYSGNTIYF. The DNA for the CDR3 is TGTGCCAGCGTCGTTTACTCTGGAAACACCATATATTTT.

This clone was observed a single time. This chain uses TRBV5-4 with TRBJ2-2, with 10 bases identical to TRBD2. CDR1 is SGHNT, CDR2 YYREEE, per germline (reference sequence). J was trimmed by 0 bases and V by 0 bases; bases with no gene match: 5. This CDR3 has 18 residues. CDR3 sequence reads: CASSLGLGTSANTGELFF. The CDR3 DNA reads TGTGCCAGCAGCTTGGGCCTAGGGACTAGCGCGAACACCGGGGAGCTGTTTTTT.

This clone is a singleton in its sample. This chain connects TRBV5-1 to TRBJ1-6; maybe TRBD1 (5 bases). V was clipped by 5 bases and J by 7 bases, with 10 bases between them. The CDR3 covers 13 residues. Germline lookup yields CDR1 SGHRS and CDR2 YFSETQ. The CDR3 DNA is TGCGCCAGCAGTAGGGGCGGAAATTCACCCCTCCACTTT. It encodes CASSRGGNSPLHF.

The rearrangement uses TRBV7-3 and TRBJ1-1, with no clear D. The CDR3 is 13 residues long. V was clipped by 5 bases and J by 5 bases, with 12 bases between them. Germline V CDR1 and CDR2: SGHTA, FQGTGA. DNA of the CDR3: TGTGCCAGCAGCGCACTCCCGGAGACTGAAGCTTTCTTT. Its protein is CASSALPETEAFF.